The source of this T cell receptor (beta chain) is a study of CXCR3-negative and CXCR3-positive naive CD8 T cells. At the level of the study: Across all libraries, TRB reads numbered around 140 million, with about 1.5 +/- 0.3 million in each library.

Study results and caveats: Hydrophobicity was higher for TRB CDR3s found in CXCR3-positive naive cells than in CXCR3-negative naive cells.

Germline V gives CDR1 SGHVS, CDR2 FQNEAQ. There are 14 residues in the CDR3. Worth noting for this clonotype: Its antigen remains unidentified.

Each CD8+ T cell subset was sorted in triplicate, around 300,000 cells each. Naive CD8+ T cells showed a CD45RO-CCR7+CD27+CD95- phenotype. The TRB cDNA libraries were prepared by 5' RACE with UMI labels. TCRdb reprocessed the 5' RACE reads and keeps a single row for each CDR3 protein, giving no DNA. The listing records more than 65,000 distinct CDR3 sequences. Material: naive CXCR3- CD8+ T cells from blood. Subset in this sample: CD45RO-CCR7+CD27+CD95- naive CD8+ T cells lacking CXCR3 (TNR3-). The chain carries TRBV7-8 and TRBJ2-7; the D gene TCRdb calls, TRBD1, cannot be checked with no DNA. This sequence was found in a human donor in good health. Some clones in this sample may be carry-over from other donors' samples. The CDR3 region is CASSSTTGDYEQYF.